These 25 T cell receptor beta chains were sequenced from one sample in a study of shared clonotypes between healthy human individuals (dated by TCRdb to 2018 to 2021). Receptor libraries were prepared by the immunoSEQ multiplex PCR assay. TCRdb re-hosts the immuneACCESS table, in-frame sequences only. Its copies lack some clones; in the studies checked, an unresolved V gene accounts for under half of them, and the cause for the rest is not known. The sample table records around 1.1 million clones; about 80% of these occur just once. Roughly 0.82% of the sample is taken by the ten largest. Material for sequencing was memory CD4+ T cells from PBMCs. Per the publication, the cell subset or site label means: CD45RA-negative fraction. The receptor source for this set is a young man in good health. Some clones in this sample may be carry-over from other donors' samples.

The chain combines TRBV5-8 with TRBJ1-5; perhaps TRBD1 as D (5 bases). CDR1 and CDR2 (germline): SGHTS, YDEGEE. With 4 bases removed from V and 2 bases from J, the gap between germline ends came to 13 bases. The CDR3 consists of 15 residues. The DNA of the CDR3 is TGTGCCAGCAGCCCGGGGGTCTCGGGCAATCAGCCCCAGCATTTT. Protein sequence: CASSPGVSGNQPQHF.

This chain links TRBV6-1 with TRBJ2-2; D is unresolved. The CDR3 is 14 residues long. Germline V gene lookup returns CDR1 MNHNS and CDR2 SASEGT. The ends were cut back, 4 bases at V and 1 base at J, with 7 bases in the middle. CDR3 bases: TGTGCCAGCAGTGGTCAGAGGAACACCGGGGAGCTGTTTTTT. This sequence encodes CASSGQRNTGELFF.

This chain connects TRBV7-9 to TRBJ2-1; D might be TRBD2 (6 bases). V shed 5 bases and J shed 9 bases, with 23 bases lying between them. Germline V gene lookup returns CDR1 SEHNR and CDR2 FQNEAQ (reference sequence). The CDR3 runs to 16 residues. CDR3 in DNA: TGTGCCAGCAGCCATCAGGGACTTTTTGGTGGGGCTGAGCAGTTCTTC. Protein: CASSHQGLFGGAEQFF.

The chain has TRBV28 and TRBJ2-2; D gene uncertain. The CDR3 is 12 residues long. Trimming took 6 bases from V and 4 from J, leaving 6 bases between them. In germline, CDR1 is MDHEN, CDR2 SYDVKM. The CDR3 loop reads CASSKSTGELFF. The CDR3 DNA reads TGTGCCAGCAGCAAGAGCACCGGGGAGCTGTTTTTT.

The V call is TRBV18, the J call TRBJ2-7, with a possible D match to TRBD1 (5 bases). CDR3 size: 14 residues. The ends were cut back, 5 bases at V and 0 bases at J, with 11 bases in the middle. The V gene's germline CDR1 is KGHSH and CDR2 LQKENI. CDR3 protein: CASSSQANSYEQYF. The CDR3 DNA is TGTGCCAGCTCATCACAGGCGAACTCCTACGAGCAGTACTTC. The full variable domain, rest sourced from reference TRBV18 and TRBJ2-7, is NAGVMQNPRHLVRRRGQEARLRCSPMKGHSHVYWYRQLPEEGLKFMVYLQKENIIDESGMPKERFSAEFPKEGPSILRIQQVVRGDSAAYFCASSSQANSYEQYFGPGTRLTVT.

The chain has TRBV7-2 and TRBJ2-1, with 7 positions matching TRBD1. The CDR3 consists of 14 residues. Germline V gene data show CDR1 as SGHTA and CDR2 as FQGNSA. V trimming: 3 bases; J trimming: 5 bases; junction bases outside the gene matches: 4. The CDR3 bases are TGTGCCAGCAGCTTCGACAGGGTCCACAATGAGCAGTTCTTC. This encodes CASSFDRVHNEQFF.

On this clone: Other DNA sequences in this specimen translate into the identical CDR3. The CDR3 coding sequence is TGTGCCAGCAGCGTAGGAGGGGGGGGCTCCTACGAGCAGTACTTC. Protein: CASSVGGGGSYEQYF. The chain joins TRBV9 to TRBJ2-7; D perhaps matches TRBD2 (7 bases). The CDR3 sequence is 15 residues long. V lost 0 bases, J lost 0 bases, and 10 bases lay in between. Germline V gene lookup returns CDR1 SGDLS and CDR2 YYNGEE.

This clone was detected a few times. This sample also contains other DNA sequences that code for the same CDR3. In nucleotides, the CDR3 is TGTGCCAGCTCACCCGGGACCCGGAGCACAGATACGCAGTATTTT. Protein sequence: CASSPGTRSTDTQYF. The gene calls are TRBV18 and TRBJ2-3; D may match TRBD1 or TRBD2 (5 bases each). Germline CDR1 reads KGHSH; CDR2 reads LQKENI. CDR3 size: 15 residues. V gave up 3 bases and J gave up 0 bases, with 10 bases separating them.

In this sample, this clone turned up a few times. The rearrangement links TRBV25-1 to TRBJ1-1; no firm D call. The CDR3 covers 12 residues. The V and J ends lost 8 bases and 4 bases respectively, with 11 bases between them. Germline V gene sequence: CDR1 MGHDK, CDR2 SYGVNS. CDR3 protein: CASARVSTEAFF. CDR3 DNA sequence: TGTGCCAGCGCCCGGGTGAGCACTGAAGCTTTCTTT.

This chain links TRBV7-2 with TRBJ2-3; either TRBD1 or TRBD2 may fit D (6 bases each). CDR3 length: 15 amino acids. V gave up 1 base and J gave up 4 bases, with 12 bases separating them. Germline V CDR1 and CDR2: SGHTA, FQGNSA. The CDR3, as DNA: TGTGCCAGCAGCTTAGATAACGGGGGCGCAGATACGCAGTATTTT. Its protein is CASSLDNGGADTQYF.

The chain couples TRBV10-1 to TRBJ2-1; 8 bases align to TRBD1. The CDR3 is 13 amino acids. The V gene end was trimmed by 10 bases and the J gene end by 2 bases; junction bases not matched to a gene: 4. Per the germline V gene, CDR1 is WNHNN and CDR2 is SYGVQD (reference sequence). The CDR3 spells CATSGGPYNEQFF. CDR3 in DNA: TGCGCCACCTCAGGGGGCCCCTACAATGAGCAGTTCTTC.

CDR3 bases: TGTGCCTGGAGTACTTGGGGAGGGGGCTACACCTTC. It encodes CAWSTWGGGYTF. The chain is built from TRBV30 and TRBJ1-2; unclear D gene. Trimming cost V 2 bases and J 8 bases, with 12 bases left between them. CDR3 length: 12 amino acids. Germline V gives CDR1 GTSNPN, CDR2 SVGIG (reference sequence).

A remark on this clone: Other DNA sequences in the same sample also yield this CDR3. This sequence joins TRBV7-2 and TRBJ2-3; unclear D gene. V was pared by 0 bases and J by 2 bases, with 3 bases between. Germline CDR1 is SGHTA and CDR2 is FQGNSA. The CDR3 contains 13 residues. This chain's CDR3 is CASSLANTDTQYF. The CDR3 region has the DNA TGTGCCAGCAGCTTAGCTAACACAGATACGCAGTATTTT.

On this clone itself: The identical CDR3 is also encoded by other nucleotide sequences in the sample. The chain links TRBV5-1 to TRBJ1-5, with D tentatively TRBD1 (5 bases). The V end lost 0 bases, the J end lost 5 bases, and 9 bases lay between the germline ends. In germline, CDR1 is SGHRS, CDR2 YFSETQ. The CDR3 sequence is 14 residues long. The CDR3 DNA is TGCGCCAGCAGCTTGGCCGGGGGGGATCAGCCCCAGCATTTT. This codes for CASSLAGGDQPQHF.

Regarding this clone: At one of its ends the junction is not consistent with the germline gene, which may arise from a read error. This chain joins TRBV7-3 and TRBJ2-5; 8 positions match TRBD2. This CDR3 contains 15 residues. The germline gives CDR1 SGHTA, CDR2 FQGTGA. The CDR3 spells CASSFPPGTRIPRDF. Written as DNA, the CDR3 is TGTGCCAGCAGCTTTCCCCCCGGGACTAGAATCCCTAGAGACTTC.

This sequence joins TRBV5-1 and TRBJ2-2, with a tentative D call TRBD1 (7 bases). This CDR3 is 15 amino acids long. CDR1 is SGHRS, CDR2 YFSETQ, per germline. V dropped 4 bases and J dropped 0 bases, with 10 bases sitting between them. CDR3 sequence (DNA): TGCGCCAGCAGCGCGGGACAGACGAACACCGGGGAGCTGTTTTTT. Translation: CASSAGQTNTGELFF. Full variable domain (outside the CDR3, taken from reference TRBV5-1 and TRBJ2-2): KAGVTQTPRYLIKTRGQQVTLSCSPISGHRSVSWYQQTPGQGLQFLFEYFSETQRNKGNFPGRFSGRQFSNSRSEMNVSTLELGDSALYLCASSAGQTNTGELFFGEGSRLTVL.

Written as DNA, the CDR3 is TGCGCCAGCAGCTTCGGACTAGCGAGGGGCGGTGGCTCCTACAATGAGCAGTTCTTC. Protein: CASSFGLARGGGSYNEQFF. The chain has TRBV5-1 and TRBJ2-1; 9 bases line up with TRBD2. This CDR3 comprises 19 residues. Looked up from germline, CDR1 is SGHRS and CDR2 is YFSETQ. Trimming at V came to 2 bases and at J to 0 bases, leaving 12 bases not matched to a gene.

The V gene is TRBV10-3, the J gene TRBJ1-1; 9 nucleotides match TRBD1. CDR3 length: 15 amino acids. Per the germline V gene, CDR1 is ENHRY and CDR2 is SYGVKD. J gave up 3 bases and V 4 bases, and 6 bases lay outside the gene matches. The CDR3 loop reads CAISGAQGAYTEAFF. The CDR3 nucleotides are TGTGCCATCAGTGGGGCACAGGGGGCTTACACTGAAGCTTTCTTT.

The CDR3 DNA reads TGTGCCTGGATGTCCAGTATACTATTTGGCTACACCTTC. Translated: CAWMSSILFGYTF. The J gene is TRBJ1-2, the V gene TRBV30; D gene uncertain. This CDR3 has 13 amino acids. V was cut by 4 bases and J by 7 bases, with 16 bases left in between. CDR1 GTSNPN and CDR2 SVGIG come from the germline V gene (reference sequence).

V usage is TRBV7-8 and J usage is TRBJ1-3; 9 nucleotides match TRBD1. The germline V gene has CDR1 SGHVS and CDR2 FQNEAQ. J gave up 6 bases and V 5 bases, and 8 bases lay outside the gene matches. CDR3 length: 15 residues. The CDR3 sequence is CASSIGGQGLNTIYF. Here the CDR3 DNA reads TGTGCCAGCAGCATAGGGGGACAGGGTTTAAACACCATATATTTT.

The rearrangement uses TRBV4-3 and TRBJ2-5; no reliable D call. CDR1 LGHNA and CDR2 YSLEER come from the germline V gene. CDR3 length: 15 residues. Trimming removed 4 bases at V and 5 bases at J, with 17 bases between. The CDR3 DNA reads as TGCGCCAGCAGCCGGATAGGTCCTGGGCCTGAGACCCAGTACTTC. It codes for CASSRIGPGPETQYF.

The chain combines TRBV5-8 with TRBJ1-2; D perhaps matches TRBD1 (5 bases). There are 14 residues in the CDR3. Trimming removed 4 bases at V and 3 bases at J, with 13 bases between. The germline V gene encodes CDR1 SGHTS and CDR2 YDEGEE. CDR3 amino acids: CASSGIQADYGYTF. Written as DNA, the CDR3 is TGTGCCAGCAGCGGAATACAGGCAGACTATGGCTACACCTTC.

CDR3 in DNA: TGCGCCAGCAGCTTGGGGGCGGGAGTCGGCGATGAGCAGTTCTTC. As protein: CASSLGAGVGDEQFF. V gene TRBV5-1 combines with J gene TRBJ2-1; 7 bases map to TRBD2. The germline CDR1 and CDR2 sequences are SGHRS and YFSETQ. V lost 0 bases, J lost 8 bases, and 8 bases stayed unmatched. The CDR3 runs 15 residues.

The chain couples TRBV5-4 to TRBJ2-1; D is possibly TRBD1 or TRBD2 (5 bases each). Germline CDR1 is SGHNT and CDR2 is YYREEE (reference sequence). Trimming cost V 0 bases and J 2 bases, with 9 bases left between them. There are 15 residues in the CDR3. CDR3 nucleotides: TGTGCCAGCAGCTTGGCCGGGGCTACCTACAATGAGCAGTTCTTC. It translates to CASSLAGATYNEQFF.

V and J are TRBV28 and TRBJ2-7; either TRBD1 or TRBD2 may fit D (5 bases each). Per germline, CDR1 MDHEN and CDR2 SYDVKM. The ends were cut back, 4 bases at V and 0 bases at J, with 22 bases in the middle. The CDR3 totals 18 residues. The CDR3 is CASSSLLYRDGYSYEQYF. The CDR3 DNA follows: TGTGCCAGCAGTTCCCTCCTCTACCGGGACGGTTACTCCTACGAGCAGTACTTC.